This T cell receptor beta chain appears in the sequencing data of a study of blood T cells in healthy people across ages. Study in general: For every two T cells, template switching captured about one barcoded beta molecule.

They isolated at least 7 million PBMCs from each sample. In regard to this clonotype: Its target is unknown.

Study findings and constraints: Researchers report that TCR beta diversity correlated strongly with naive T cell percentage. Changes in expanded clonotypes were possibly confounded, as the CMV status of donors was unknown.

The CDR3 runs to 13 residues. Germline V gene sequence: CDR1 SGHTA, CDR2 FQGNSA. The ends lost 10 bases at V and 5 bases at J; junction bases unmatched: 10. With a J-beta primer mix and a sample-barcoded 5' primer, a second PCR ran roughly 6 to 12 cycles. TCRdb re-analysed the 5' RACE reads in MiXCR, keeping a single row per CDR3 protein. The repertoire includes around 970,000 distinct CDR3 sequences, roughly 51% of them detected once, and about 22% sits in the top ten. The chain has TRBV7-2 and TRBJ1-2, with 7 bases aligning to TRBD1. What was sequenced was blood. This clonotype was sampled from a woman aged 55-70 years in good health. In DNA, the CDR3 is TGTGCCACGGGACGCGCAGGGGGTTATGGCTACACCTTC. It encodes CATGRAGGYGYTF.